This T cell receptor beta chain is drawn from a study of post-analysis software for immune sequencing data (dated by TCRdb to between 2015 and 2016). With regard to the full study: Relapsing-remitting, secondary progressive and progressive-relapsing multiple sclerosis were recorded as disease courses, and subtype annotation was lacking for some patients. Patient repertoires were compared against 11 previously published healthy control repertoires from donors aged about 6 to 25 years. A subset of samples was prepared in parallel using single-end sample barcoding, then pooled and co-amplified after Illumina adapter ligation. What the study reported, not specific to this receptor: Compared with controls, multiple sclerosis patients had significantly lower normalized Chao1 diversity, a finding suggesting substantial peripheral T-cell clonal expansion. Direct clustering with F measure revealed strong co-clustering of samples prepared in the same batch, which led to a batch-effect correction. The multiple sclerosis patient group was slightly younger than the control group.

The library was generated by PCR. Sequenced on an Illumina HiSeq 2500. To reduce PCR and sequencing biases, unique molecular identifiers were incorporated into the TCR beta cDNA libraries. Per 1 to 10 million input T cells, approximately 500,000 cDNA molecules were obtained, such that each molecule approximated one T cell. Patient libraries were prepared and sequenced with the same protocol used for the earlier healthy control dataset. Within a given batch, samples were prepared together, multiplexed and sequenced on the same HiSeq lane. Concerning the study's data processing: Raw barcoded reads were processed with MIGEC, and single-read molecular identifier groups were discarded before consensus assembly and CDR3 extraction. VDJtools was used for post-analysis of the clonotype tables, and diversity was normalized by down-sampling every dataset to the size of the smallest sample. Repertoire overlap clustering matched CDR3 amino acid but not nucleotide sequences to correct batch-related cross-sample contamination. The raw public data were reprocessed by TCRdb itself: fastp quality trimming at Q25, MiXCR clonotype calling, in-frame beta chains only. Every entry covers one CDR3 protein and lists the most common genes and DNA from its rows. These V and J calls derive from TCRdb rather than the authors' analysis. In this sample the table shows roughly 200,000 distinct CDR3 sequences, approximately 28% of which occur a single time. The ten biggest clones cover nearly 3.5% of the sample.

Details on this clonotype: Its cognate antigen has yet to be identified. A much larger clonotype is one base distant, so this may be a read error.

TCR beta repertoires were profiled from peripheral blood of roughly twelve young patients with multiple sclerosis to demonstrate the VDJtools post-analysis software. Multiple sclerosis patients were children and adolescents aged about 6 to 15 years. Input material: blood. This clonotype originated in a girl aged 2 to 17 with multiple sclerosis.

The CDR3 region: CASSYGRAGAYNEQFF. The DNA sequence reads TGTGCCAGCAGTTACGGTCGGGCGGGAGCTTACAATGAGCAGTTCTTC. The rearrangement joined TRBV6-5 to TRBJ2-1, and TRBD2 matches 7 of the central bases. Reading from cysteine to phenylalanine, the CDR3 counts 16 amino acids. Only the CDR3 region is kept as DNA, spanning 48 bases read in frame from base 1. V has 2 bases trimmed and J has 4 bases trimmed; junction bases matching no gene number 8. CDR1 MNHEY and CDR2 SVGAGI are derived from the germline V gene.